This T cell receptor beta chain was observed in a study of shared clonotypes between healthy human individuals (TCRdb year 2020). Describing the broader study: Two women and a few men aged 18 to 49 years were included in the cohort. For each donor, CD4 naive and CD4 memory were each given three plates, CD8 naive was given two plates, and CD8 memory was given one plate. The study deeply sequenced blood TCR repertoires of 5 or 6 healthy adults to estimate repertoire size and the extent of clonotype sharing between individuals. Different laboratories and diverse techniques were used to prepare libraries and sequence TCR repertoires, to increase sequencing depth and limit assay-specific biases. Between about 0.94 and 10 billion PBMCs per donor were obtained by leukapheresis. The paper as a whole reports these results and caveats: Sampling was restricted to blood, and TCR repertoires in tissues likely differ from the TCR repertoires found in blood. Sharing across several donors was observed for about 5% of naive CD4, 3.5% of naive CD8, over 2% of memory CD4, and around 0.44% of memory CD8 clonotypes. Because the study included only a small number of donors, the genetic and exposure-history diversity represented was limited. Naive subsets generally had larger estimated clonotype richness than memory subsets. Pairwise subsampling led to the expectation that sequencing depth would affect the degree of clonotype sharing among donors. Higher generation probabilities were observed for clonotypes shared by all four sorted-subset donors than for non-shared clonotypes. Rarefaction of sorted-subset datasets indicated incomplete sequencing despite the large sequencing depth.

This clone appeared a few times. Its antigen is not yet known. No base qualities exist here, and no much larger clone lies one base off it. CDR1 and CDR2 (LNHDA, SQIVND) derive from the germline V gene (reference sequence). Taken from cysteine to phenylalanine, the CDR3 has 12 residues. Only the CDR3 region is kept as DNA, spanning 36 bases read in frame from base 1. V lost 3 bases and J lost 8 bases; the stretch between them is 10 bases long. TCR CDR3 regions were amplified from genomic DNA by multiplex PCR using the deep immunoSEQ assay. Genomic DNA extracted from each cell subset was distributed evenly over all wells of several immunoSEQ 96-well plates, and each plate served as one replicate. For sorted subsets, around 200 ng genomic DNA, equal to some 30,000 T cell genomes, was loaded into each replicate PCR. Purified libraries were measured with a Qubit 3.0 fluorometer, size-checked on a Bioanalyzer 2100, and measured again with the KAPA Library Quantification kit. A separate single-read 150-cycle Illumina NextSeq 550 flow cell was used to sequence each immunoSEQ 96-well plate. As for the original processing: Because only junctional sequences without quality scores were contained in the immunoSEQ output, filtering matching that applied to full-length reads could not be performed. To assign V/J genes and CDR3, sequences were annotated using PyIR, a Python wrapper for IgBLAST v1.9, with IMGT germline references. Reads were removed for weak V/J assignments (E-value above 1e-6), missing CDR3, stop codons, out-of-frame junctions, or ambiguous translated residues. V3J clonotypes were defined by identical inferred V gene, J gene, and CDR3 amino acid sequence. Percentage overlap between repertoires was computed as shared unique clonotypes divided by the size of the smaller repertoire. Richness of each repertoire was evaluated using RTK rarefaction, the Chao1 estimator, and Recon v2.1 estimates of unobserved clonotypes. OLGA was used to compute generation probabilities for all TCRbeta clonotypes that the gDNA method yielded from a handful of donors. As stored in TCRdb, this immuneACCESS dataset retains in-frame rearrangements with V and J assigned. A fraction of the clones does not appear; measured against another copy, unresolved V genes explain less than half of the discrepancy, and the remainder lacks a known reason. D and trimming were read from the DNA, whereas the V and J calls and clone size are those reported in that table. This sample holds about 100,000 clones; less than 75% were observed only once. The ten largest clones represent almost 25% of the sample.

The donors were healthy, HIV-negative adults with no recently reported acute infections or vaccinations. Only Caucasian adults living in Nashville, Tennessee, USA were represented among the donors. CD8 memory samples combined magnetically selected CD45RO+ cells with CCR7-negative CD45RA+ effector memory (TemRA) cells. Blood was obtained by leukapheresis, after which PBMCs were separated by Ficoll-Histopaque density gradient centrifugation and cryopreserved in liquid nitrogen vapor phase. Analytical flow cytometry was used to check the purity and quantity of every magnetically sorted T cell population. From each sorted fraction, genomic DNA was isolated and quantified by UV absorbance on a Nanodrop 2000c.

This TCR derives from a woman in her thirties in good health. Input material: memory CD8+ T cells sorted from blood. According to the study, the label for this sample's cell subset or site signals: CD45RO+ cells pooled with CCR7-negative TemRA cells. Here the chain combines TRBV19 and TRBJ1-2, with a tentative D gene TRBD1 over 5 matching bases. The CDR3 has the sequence CASSIGAKGYTF. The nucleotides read TGTGCCAGTAGTATTGGGGCGAAGGGCTACACCTTC.